These T cell receptor beta chains were read from a single sample in a study of T-cell reconstitution after alpha-beta-depleted transplantation in children. MiXCR, applied by TCRdb to the PCR reads, yields one record per CDR3 protein. The sample shows some 110,000 distinct CDR3 sequences, about a tenth of them seen only once. Sequencing was performed on PBMCs, taken before TCRalphabeta/CD19-depleted stem cell transplant. Every receptor here comes from a boy younger than 10 with acute lymphoblastic leukemia, due to receive a stem cell transplant. The CDR3 runs from the conserved cysteine through the conserved F or W. Fields, in order: J gene, clone size, V gene, D gene, CDR3 DNA, CDR3 protein. A D gene is named only where the DNA matches it firmly. Clone size is shown for a subset of rows, as once, few, many or a class of expanded clone.

>TRBJ1-5|many|TRBV12-3/TRBV12-4|NA
TGTGCCAGCAGGAGCCGTAATCAGCCCCAGCATTTT
CASRSRNQPQHF
>TRBJ2-5|NA|TRBV30|TRBD1
TGTGCCTGGAGCGCAGGGGGAGAGACCCAGTACTTC
CAWSAGGETQYF
>TRBJ1-2|few|TRBV11-1|NA
TGTGCCAGCAGCTTCAGCGGGGGAGGCTACACCTTC
CASSFSGGGYTF
>TRBJ1-3|NA|TRBV5-1|TRBD1
TGCGCCAGCAGCTCGCCGGACAGGGCTCCTCCGCAATACTCTGGAAACACCATATATTTT
CASSSPDRAPPQYSGNTIYF
>TRBJ2-2|few|TRBV5-1|TRBD1
TGCGCCAGCAGCTTTCGACAGGGGGCAGGCGGGGAGCTGTTTTTT
CASSFRQGAGGELFF
>TRBJ2-2|NA|TRBV24-1|NA
TGTGCCACCAGTGACGTATGGGGCGGGGAGCTGTTTTTT
CATSDVWGGELFF
>TRBJ1-2|NA|TRBV29-1|TRBD1
TGCAGCGTGGGGGACAGTAACTATGGCTACACCTTC
CSVGDSNYGYTF
>TRBJ1-2|NA|TRBV6-5|TRBD1
TGTGCCAGCAGTTACTGGAGCCAGGGGGGGGTAGAAGGCTACACCTTC
CASSYWSQGGVEGYTF
>TRBJ2-3|NA|TRBV25-1|NA
TGTGCCAGCAATCGCGGGTCGGCGGACTCTATCACAGATACGCAGTATTTT
CASNRGSADSITDTQYF
>TRBJ1-6|NA|TRBV10-3|NA
TGTGCCATCAGTCCGGACGGAGACTCCTATAATTCACCCCTCCACTTT
CAISPDGDSYNSPLHF
>TRBJ2-2|NA|TRBV10-2|NA
TGCGCCAGCAGTGACCGTACCGGGCCCGGACCCGGGGAGCTGTTTTTT
CASSDRTGPGPGELFF
>TRBJ1-5|NA|TRBV12-3/TRBV12-4|NA
TGTGCCAGCAGTGACTCTGGCCAGGGGTTAAATCAGCCCCAGCATTTT
CASSDSGQGLNQPQHF
>TRBJ2-3|many|TRBV29-1|TRBD2
TGCAGCGCCCCTCGAGCGGGAGGGGGCACAGATACGCAGTATTTT
CSAPRAGGGTDTQYF
>TRBJ2-3|many|TRBV20-1|TRBD2
TGCAGTGCTAGACGGTCTAGCGGGACCACAGATACGCAGTATTTT
CSARRSSGTTDTQYF
>TRBJ2-1|many|TRBV29-1|NA
TGCAGCGTTAACCGTAGAAGCAGGGCGCTTCCCGCTGAGCAGTTCTTC
CSVNRRSRALPAEQFF
>TRBJ1-1|NA|TRBV29-1|TRBD1
TGCAGCGTTAAGGGACAGGGGTACACTGAAGCTTTCTTT
CSVKGQGYTEAFF
>TRBJ1-1|few|TRBV29-1|NA
TGCAGCGTTGAAGGCAGGACTGAAGCTTTCTTT
CSVEGRTEAFF
>TRBJ1-1|NA|TRBV20-1|NA
TGCAGTGCCGCGGGAGGGGGGCATTTTCAAGCTTTCTTT
CSAAGGGHFQAFF
>TRBJ1-5|few|TRBV10-3|NA
TGTGCCATCAGCGGTGGGGGGCTTGGTCAGCCCCAGCATTTT
CAISGGGLGQPQHF
>TRBJ2-7|many|TRBV5-5|TRBD1
TGTGCCAGCAGCTTACTGCCCTCCGGGACAGGGAACTACGAGCAGTACTTC
CASSLLPSGTGNYEQYF
>TRBJ2-3|many|TRBV18|NA
TGTGCCAGCTCACCTGATGGACTGAGCACAGATACGCAGTATTTT
CASSPDGLSTDTQYF
>TRBJ2-3|many|TRBV11-1|TRBD2
TGTGCCAGCAGCTTAACCGCTTCCGGACTAGCGGGAACAGATACGCAGTATTTT
CASSLTASGLAGTDTQYF
>TRBJ2-3|many|TRBV20-1|TRBD1
TGCAGTGCTGGGGACAGCTTCACAGATACGCAGTATTTT
CSAGDSFTDTQYF
>TRBJ2-1|NA|TRBV14|NA
TGTGCCAGCAGCAAATCGCCGGACACCCTAAGGATCAATGAGCAGTTCTTC
CASSKSPDTLRINEQFF
>TRBJ2-3|many|TRBV5-1|TRBD2
TGCGCCAGCAGCTTGACTAGCGGGAGTCTCACAGATACGCAGTATTTT
CASSLTSGSLTDTQYF
>TRBJ2-1|many|TRBV20-1|NA
TGCAGTGCTAGAGCTGGGGTTGGAGGGATTGGATACGGTGAGCAGTTCTTC
CSARAGVGGIGYGEQFF
>TRBJ1-2|few|TRBV5-1|NA
TGCGCCAGCAGCTTGGGAGGGAAGGAAGGCTACACCTTC
CASSLGGKEGYTF
>TRBJ2-1|few|TRBV20-1|NA
TGCAGTGCTAAGCGACTAGGGCCATACAATGAGCAGTTCTTC
CSAKRLGPYNEQFF
>TRBJ2-3|NA|TRBV7-8|NA
TGTGCCAGCAGCTTGTTAGCGGCTAGCACAGATACGCAGTATTTT
CASSLLAASTDTQYF
>TRBJ2-1|NA|TRBV29-1|TRBD2
TGCAGCGTCCCACGGAGGTTTGGCGGGGGGGGCGGCAATGAGCAGTTCTTC
CSVPRRFGGGGGNEQFF
>TRBJ2-1|many|TRBV5-6|NA
TGTGCCAGCAGCCTGAGGAGGGGCTCTACGAATGAGCAGTTCTTC
CASSLRRGSTNEQFF
>TRBJ2-1|many|TRBV6-1|TRBD2
TGTGCCAGCAGGAAGGGACTAGTAGCCTACGATGAGCAGTTCTTC
CASRKGLVAYDEQFF
>TRBJ2-7|many|TRBV3-1|NA
TGTGCCAGCAGCGGAAACTACGAGCAGTACTTC
CASSGNYEQYF
>TRBJ1-3|many|TRBV5-6|NA
TGTGCCAGCAGCTTACCGGGACGGAGCTCTGGAAACACCATATATTTT
CASSLPGRSSGNTIYF
>TRBJ2-1|few|TRBV20-1|NA
TGCAGTGCTAGGTTTGACCCGTACAGGGGAGGCAGCTCCTACAATGAGCAGTTCTTC
CSARFDPYRGGSSYNEQFF